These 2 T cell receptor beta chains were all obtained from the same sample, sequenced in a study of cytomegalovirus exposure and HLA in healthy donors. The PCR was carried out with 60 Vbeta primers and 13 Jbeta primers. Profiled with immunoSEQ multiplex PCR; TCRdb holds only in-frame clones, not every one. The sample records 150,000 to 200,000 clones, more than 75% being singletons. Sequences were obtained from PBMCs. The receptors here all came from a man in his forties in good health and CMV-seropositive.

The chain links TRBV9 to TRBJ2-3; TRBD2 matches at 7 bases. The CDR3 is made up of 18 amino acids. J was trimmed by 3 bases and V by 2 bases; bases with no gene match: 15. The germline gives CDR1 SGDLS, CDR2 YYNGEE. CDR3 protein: CASSVGLDGRGSTDTQYF. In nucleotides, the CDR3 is TGTGCCAGCAGCGTTGGGCTAGATGGGCGGGGGAGTACAGATACGCAGTATTTT.

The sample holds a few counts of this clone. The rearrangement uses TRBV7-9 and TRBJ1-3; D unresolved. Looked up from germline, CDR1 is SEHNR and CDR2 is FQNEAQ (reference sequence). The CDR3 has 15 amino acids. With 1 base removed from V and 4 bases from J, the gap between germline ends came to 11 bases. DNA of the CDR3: TGTGCCAGCAGCTTAGTAGGCGGCCCCGGAAACACCATATATTTT. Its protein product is CASSLVGGPGNTIYF.